These 25 T cell receptor beta chains were sequenced from one sample in a study of blood T cell repertoires in COVID-19. Generated by immunoSEQ multiplex PCR, the TCRdb table keeps only in-frame clones and is missing some. The sample lists roughly 320,000 clones; around 84% were seen once. Material for sequencing was peripheral blood. Receptor source: a man in his 70s with acute or convalescent COVID-19.

The rearrangement uses TRBV6-5 and TRBJ2-2; 8 bases line up with TRBD1. The CDR3 runs 14 residues. CDR1 and CDR2 from the germline V gene are MNHEY and SVGAGI. V trimming: 8 bases; J trimming: 9 bases; junction bases outside the gene matches: 11. CDR3 in DNA: TGTGCCAGCCGAGCGACAGGGGTGGTCCGGGAGCTGTTTTTT. Residues: CASRATGVVRELFF.

This sequence joins TRBV27 and TRBJ2-5; 13 bases are shared with TRBD2. V trimming: 3 bases; J trimming: 0 bases; junction bases outside the gene matches: 7. The germline gives CDR1 MNHEY, CDR2 SMNVEV (reference sequence). This CDR3 spans 18 amino acids. The CDR3 spells CASSLRGLAGRYQETQYF. For the CDR3, the DNA is TGTGCCAGCAGTTTGCGGGGACTAGCGGGGAGGTACCAAGAGACCCAGTACTTC.

This clone has only a few counts. The gene calls are TRBV9 and TRBJ1-1; 11 nucleotides line up with TRBD1. The CDR3 has 16 residues. Germline V CDR1 and CDR2: SGDLS, YYNGEE. The junction had 1 base not matched to a gene; V was cut back by 0 bases and J by 0 bases. As DNA, the CDR3 is TGTGCCAGCAGCGTAGGGGACAGGGGGATGAACACTGAAGCTTTCTTT. As protein: CASSVGDRGMNTEAFF.

This chain connects TRBV7-2 to TRBJ2-7; 9 bases line up with TRBD2. With 1 base clipped from V and 2 bases from J, the junction kept 3 bases outside the gene matches. This CDR3 region has 15 residues. CDR1 and CDR2 from the germline V gene are SGHTA and FQGNSA. In DNA form, the CDR3 reads TGTGCCAGCAGCTTAGATGCTAGCGGGGCCTACGAGCAGTACTTC. Its protein is CASSLDASGAYEQYF.

This chain joins TRBV19 and TRBJ2-1; TRBD1 is a possible D gene (5 bases). The V and J ends lost 10 bases and 4 bases respectively, with 14 bases between them. Germline CDR1 is LNHDA and CDR2 is SQIVND (reference sequence). The CDR3 is 13 amino acids. CDR3 nucleotide sequence: TGTGCCACATGGACACCCGGGTACAATGAGCAGTTCTTC. This gives the protein CATWTPGYNEQFF.

This sequence joins TRBV18 and TRBJ2-1, with 7 bases identical to TRBD2. J lost 9 bases, V lost 3 bases, and 5 bases had no gene match. This CDR3 has 13 residues. The germline V gene encodes CDR1 KGHSH and CDR2 LQKENI. The CDR3 bases are TGTGCCAGCTCACCGAGGGCGGGAGCTGAGCAGTTCTTC. This translates into CASSPRAGAEQFF.

The gene calls are TRBV19 and TRBJ2-7; D possibly corresponds to TRBD2 (5 bases). The CDR3 covers 17 residues. The V gene lost 0 bases and the J gene lost 1 base, with 16 bases spanning the gap. Per the germline V gene, CDR1 is LNHDA and CDR2 is SQIVND (reference sequence). CDR3 DNA sequence: TGTGCCAGTAGTATAGATCATGGCGGGCACAGTTCCTACGAGCAGTACTTC. This gives the protein CASSIDHGGHSSYEQYF. The full variable domain, rest sourced from reference TRBV19 and TRBJ2-7, is DGGITQSPKYLFRKEGQNVTLSCEQNLNHDAMYWYRQDPGQGLRLIYYSQIVNDFQKGDIAEGYSVSREKKESFPLTVTSAQKNPTAFYLCASSIDHGGHSSYEQYFGPGTRLTVT.

The CDR3 DNA sequence: TGTGCCAGCTCACCGGGTACGGGGATCGATGGCTACACCTTC. Protein: CASSPGTGIDGYTF. This sequence joins TRBV18 and TRBJ1-2; D gene uncertain. Trimming pared 3 bases from V and 6 bases from J, leaving 14 bases between. Per germline, CDR1 KGHSH and CDR2 LQKENI. This CDR3 has 14 residues.

The chain is built from TRBV3-1 (or the pseudogene TRBV3-2) and TRBJ1-2; no firm D call. The V gene lost 3 bases and the J gene lost 8 bases, with 7 bases spanning the gap. The CDR3 runs to 11 residues. Germline assignment: CDR1 LGHDT and CDR2 YNNKEL (reference sequence). The DNA of the CDR3 is TGTGCCAGCAGCCACCCAGGAGGCTACACCTTC. Protein product: CASSHPGGYTF.

The chain is built from TRBV6-1 and TRBJ1-6; the D is unclear. CDR3 size: 16 residues. Trimming took 0 bases from V and 4 from J, leaving 10 bases between them. The germline V gene has CDR1 MNHNS and CDR2 SASEGT. The CDR3 is CASSEAVNSYNSPLHF. The CDR3 DNA sequence: TGTGCCAGCAGTGAAGCGGTCAACAGTTATAATTCACCCCTCCACTTT.

This chain uses TRBV21-1 with TRBJ2-1; the D segment call TRBD1 is taken from the table without a DNA check. TRBV21-1 is a pseudogene. The CDR3 is 21 amino acids. As DNA, the CDR3 is TGTGCCAGCAGCAAATTTTTCAGGTGGTCGCGGGACAGGGGGCGTAGCAATGAGCAGTTCTTC. It yields the protein CASSKFFRWSRDRGRSNEQFF.

The chain is built from TRBV12-3 or TRBV12-4 and TRBJ1-4; weak D call: TRBD1 (6 bases). Trimming stripped 5 bases from V and 7 bases from J, with 11 bases between. This CDR3 is 13 amino acids long. The CDR3 nucleotides are TGTGCCAGCAGTCCGACCAGGGGTGAAAAACTGTTTTTT. This sequence encodes CASSPTRGEKLFF.

The chain joins TRBV5-1 to TRBJ2-2; 8 nucleotides match TRBD2. CDR1 is SGHRS, CDR2 YFSETQ, per germline. The ends lost 7 bases at V and 7 bases at J; junction bases unmatched: 24. The CDR3 sequence is 19 residues long. Written as DNA, the CDR3 is TGCGCCAGCCAACCGGGACACAGAACTAGCGGAGGAGACAGCGGGGAGCTGTTTTTT. Translation gives CASQPGHRTSGGDSGELFF.

The V and J genes are TRBV4-2 and TRBJ2-2, with D perhaps matching TRBD1 (6 bases). V lost 1 base and J 0 bases, leaving 15 bases between the germline ends. The V gene's germline CDR1 is LGHNA and CDR2 YNFKEQ. This CDR3 is 18 amino acids long. CDR3 sequence (DNA): TGTGCCAGCAGCCAAGTGATGGGGGCCACAACGAACACCGGGGAGCTGTTTTTT. This encodes CASSQVMGATTNTGELFF.

The genes are TRBV5-1 and TRBJ2-1; 8 bases agree with TRBD1. CDR1 is SGHRS, CDR2 YFSETQ, per germline. The trim removed 2 bases at V and 5 bases at J, leaving 3 bases unmatched. The CDR3 loop spans 14 amino acids. CDR3 loop: CASSFQGADNEQFF. In nucleotides, the CDR3 is TGCGCCAGCAGCTTCCAGGGGGCCGACAATGAGCAGTTCTTC.

The chain combines TRBV19 with TRBJ1-5, with D tentatively TRBD1 (6 bases). V gave up 6 bases and J gave up 1 base, with 13 bases separating them. The CDR3 is 15 amino acids. Germline-derived CDR1 and CDR2 are LNHDA and SQIVND (reference sequence). The DNA for the CDR3 is TGTGCCAGTAGGTCGACAGGAACAAGCAATCAGCCCCAGCATTTT. Protein product: CASRSTGTSNQPQHF.

The genes are TRBV18 and TRBJ1-4, with TRBD1 as a possible D gene (5 bases). The V end lost 1 base, the J end lost 5 bases, and 11 bases lay between the germline ends. This CDR3 contains 15 residues. Germline V gives CDR1 KGHSH, CDR2 LQKENI. CDR3 amino acids: CASSPLLGQNEKLFF. In nucleotides, the CDR3 is TGTGCCAGCTCACCACTGTTGGGGCAGAATGAAAAACTGTTTTTT.

V and J are TRBV20-1 and TRBJ1-1; D not certain. There are 10 residues in the CDR3. V lost 6 bases to trimming and J lost 4 bases, with 6 bases between them. CDR1 DFQATT and CDR2 SNEGSKA come from the germline V gene (reference sequence). The CDR3 bases are TGCAGTGCCCGCGCCACTGAAGCTTTCTTT. Its protein is CSARATEAFF.

This clone was observed a few times. The chain has TRBV11-2 and TRBJ1-3, with a tentative D call TRBD1 (5 bases). V was cut by 1 base and J by 2 bases, with 12 bases left in between. The CDR3 runs to 16 residues. Germline V gives CDR1 SGHAT, CDR2 FQNNGV. For the CDR3, the DNA is TGTGCCAGCAGCTTAGTCACGGCAGGGACTGGAAACACCATATATTTT. Its translation: CASSLVTAGTGNTIYF.

The gene calls are TRBV5-5 and TRBJ1-4, with TRBD1 as a possible D gene (5 bases). Trimming cost V 5 bases and J 3 bases, with 14 bases left between them. The CDR3 extends over 15 amino acids. Germline-derived CDR1 and CDR2 are SGHKS and YYEKEE (reference sequence). CDR3 sequence: CASSWGELANEKLFF. The CDR3 DNA reads as TGTGCCAGCAGTTGGGGGGAATTGGCTAATGAAAAACTGTTTTTT.

This clone was counted once. This chain links TRBV27 with TRBJ1-5; 8 bases line up with TRBD1. The germline V gene has CDR1 MNHEY and CDR2 SMNVEV (reference sequence). The CDR3 is 18 residues long. Losses at the gene ends were 6 bases for V and 7 bases for J; bases not matched to a gene: 20. The CDR3 DNA reads TGTGCCAGCAGCCTTACGGGGTGGGGCCAGGGGGCCGGACAGCCCCAGCATTTT. Translating it yields CASSLTGWGQGAGQPQHF.

The genes are TRBV30 and TRBJ1-1; TRBD1 agrees at 8 bases. The CDR3 consists of 14 residues. The V segment lost 5 bases and the J segment 6 bases; nucleotides outside the gene matches: 11. The V gene's germline CDR1 is GTSNPN and CDR2 SVGIG (reference sequence). The CDR3 DNA is TGTGCCTGGGAAGACGGACAGGGATTCTCTGAAGCTTTCTTT. Translating gives CAWEDGQGFSEAFF.

The chain uses TRBV11-2 and TRBJ2-1; tentative D call: TRBD2 (5 bases). CDR1 is SGHAT, CDR2 FQNNGV, per germline. The V end was cut by 3 bases, the J end by 4 bases, with 13 bases between. The CDR3 extends over 15 amino acids. The CDR3 DNA reads as TGTGCCAGCAGCTTCCAGCGGCCCAATTACAATGAGCAGTTCTTC. Translated, it gives CASSFQRPNYNEQFF.

This sequence joins TRBV28 and TRBJ1-4; tentative D call: TRBD1 (6 bases). The germline V and J ends were trimmed by 2 bases and 5 bases, with 9 bases remaining between them. Per the germline V gene, CDR1 is MDHEN and CDR2 is SYDVKM. The CDR3 extends over 14 amino acids. DNA for the CDR3: TGTGCCAGCAGTTTAAGACAGGCGAATGAAAAACTGTTTTTT. It is translated as CASSLRQANEKLFF.

This chain uses TRBV18 with TRBJ2-3; D is perhaps TRBD1 (6 bases). The length of the CDR3 is 17 residues. Per germline, CDR1 KGHSH and CDR2 LQKENI. V lost 3 bases, J lost 2 bases, and 18 bases lay in between. The CDR3 DNA reads as TGTGCCAGCTCACCCCAATACAGGGTCAGAGACACAGATACGCAGTATTTT. It is translated as CASSPQYRVRDTDTQYF.